This T cell receptor beta chain was identified in a study of blood T cell repertoires in COVID-19. Study summary: The United States, Italy and Spain provided the acute and convalescent COVID-19 samples. In each case, the material was cDNA or gDNA derived from T cells, B-cell-depleted T cells, or PBMCs.

In the authors' methods: Reference gene primer amplification in the assay estimated nucleated cell counts. Clones were read by immunoSEQ multiplex PCR, and TCRdb kept only the in-frame ones, dropping some. Clonal size and the V and J genes are those of that table, whereas D and trimming came from the DNA. Seen here are 300,000 to 400,000 clones, about 93% observed once, and the top ten hold about 3.5%. Trimming cost V 4 bases and J 2 bases, with 17 bases left between them. CDR1 SGHAT and CDR2 FQNNGV come from the germline V gene. This CDR3 is 16 amino acids long. This TCR was recovered from a woman under 30 who had recovered from COVID-19. The chain is built from TRBV11-2 and TRBJ2-5; D uncertain. The sequenced sample consisted of peripheral blood. In DNA, the CDR3 is TGTGCCAGCAGCTCTCCCGAGGAGACTCGGCAAGAGACCCAGTACTTC. It translates to CASSSPEETRQETQYF.